This record covers a single TCR beta chain. Its antigen is still unknown. TCRdb re-derived calls from the 5' RACE reads in MiXCR, one entry per CDR3 protein. The table records fewer than 500,000 distinct CDR3 sequences, approximately 24% of them present only once. Germline V lookup: CDR1 DFQATT, CDR2 SNEGSKA (reference sequence). Between the trimmed V and J ends, which lost 2 bases and 6 bases, there was a span of 11 bases. This CDR3 contains 12 residues. This entry comes from a study of identical twins. Study conclusions and caveats: In cord blood, abundant beta clonotypes had fewer insertions; memory showed no trend. Recombination models fit unrelated individuals' TCR alpha sharing but underestimated twins'.

This sample was shared with a second study, whose subject was T cells expressing NK-cell markers.

Sequencing input: CD4+ T cells sorted from blood. The TCR sequence derives from a young woman in good health. V is TRBV20-1 and J is TRBJ2-7; D gene ambiguous. CDR3 loop: CSARLTLVEQYF. The CDR3, as DNA: TGCAGTGCTAGACTGACCCTCGTCGAGCAGTACTTC.